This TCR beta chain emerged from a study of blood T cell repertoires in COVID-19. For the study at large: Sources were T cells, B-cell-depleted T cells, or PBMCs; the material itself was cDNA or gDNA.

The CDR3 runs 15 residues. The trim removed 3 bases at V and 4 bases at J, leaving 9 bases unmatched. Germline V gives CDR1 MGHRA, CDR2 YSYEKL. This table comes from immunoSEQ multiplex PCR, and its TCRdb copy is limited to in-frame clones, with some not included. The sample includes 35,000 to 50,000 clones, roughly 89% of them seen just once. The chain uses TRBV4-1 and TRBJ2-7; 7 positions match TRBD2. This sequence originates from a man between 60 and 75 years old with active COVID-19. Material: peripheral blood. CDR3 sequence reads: CASSQYRDYQYEQYF. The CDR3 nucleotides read TGCGCCAGCAGCCAGTACCGGGACTACCAATACGAGCAGTACTTC.